This entry lists 3 T cell receptor beta chains sequenced from one sample in a study of blood T cells in healthy people across ages. The second PCR ran roughly 6 to 12 cycles with a sample-barcoded 5' primer and J-beta primers. In TCRdb, the 5' RACE reads were re-called with MiXCR into one record per CDR3 protein. Seen here are 1,500,000 or so distinct CDR3 sequences, 59% observed once, and the top ten hold roughly 7%. The material sequenced was blood. These TCRs come from a man younger than 35 in good health.

The chain recombines TRBV30 with TRBJ2-7; tentative D call: TRBD2 (6 bases). CDR3 length equals 14 residues. Germline values: CDR1 GTSNPN, CDR2 SVGIG (reference sequence). V was trimmed by 3 bases and J by 7 bases, leaving 19 bases between them. The CDR3 sequence is CAWSAGTGNNEQYF. The CDR3 DNA reads as TGTGCCTGGAGCGCCGGGACTGGAAACAATGAGCAGTACTTC. Variable domain in full (rest from reference TRBV30 and TRBJ2-7): SQTIHQWPATLVQPVGSPLSLECTVEGTSNPNLYWYRQAAGRGLQLLFYSVGIGQISSEVPQNLSASRPQDRQFILSSKKLLLSDSGFYLCAWSAGTGNNEQYFGPGTRLTVT.

V gene TRBV20-1 combines with J gene TRBJ2-5; tentatively, D is TRBD1 or TRBD2 (6 bases each). This CDR3 region has 13 residues. V was trimmed by 2 bases and J by 5 bases, leaving 12 bases between them. CDR1 DFQATT and CDR2 SNEGSKA come from the germline V gene (reference sequence). CDR3 bases: TGCAGTGCTAGATCCGGGGGCTTGGAGACCCAGTACTTC. It is translated as CSARSGGLETQYF.

This chain connects TRBV24-1 to TRBJ2-1; perhaps TRBD1 as D (5 bases). V was shortened by 5 bases and J by 6 bases, with 16 bases between the two germline ends. CDR3 length: 15 residues. Germline V lookup: CDR1 KGHDR, CDR2 SFDVKD. The CDR3 spells CATSAQGLTGNEQFF. DNA for the CDR3: TGTGCCACCAGTGCTCAGGGTCTTACCGGCAATGAGCAGTTCTTC.